What follows describes a single T cell receptor (beta chain). The data were taken from a study of cytomegalovirus exposure and HLA in healthy donors. PCR amplification relied on 60 Vbeta primers (plus 13 Jbeta primers). Sequencing used immunoSEQ multiplex PCR; TCRdb keeps in-frame clones, though not all of them. The sample yields some 250,000 clones, roughly 80% seen once. The sample consisted of PBMCs. The receptor was isolated from a middle-aged woman in good health and CMV-seropositive.

The CDR3 sequence is CAIARHRGLGGTEAFF. CDR3 nucleotides: TGTGCCATAGCCCGTCACAGGGGACTAGGGGGCACTGAAGCTTTCTTT. V usage is TRBV10-3 and J usage is TRBJ1-1; 7 nucleotides agree with TRBD1. V shed 9 bases and J 4 bases; nucleotides not matched to a gene: 17. The CDR3 consists of 16 residues. The germline gives CDR1 ENHRY, CDR2 SYGVKD.